Following are 15 T cell receptor beta chains from one sample sequenced in a study of STAT5B mutations in CD4+ large granular lymphocyte leukemia. The method was immunoSEQ multiplex PCR; TCRdb's version includes in-frame clones alone and lacks a portion of them. This table has under 35,000 clones, roughly two thirds appearing once. Material: CD4+ T cells from blood buffy coats. The source of these receptors is a human donor in good health.

The sample holds a few counts of this clone. The rearrangement joins TRBV11-3 to TRBJ2-7; 7 positions agree with TRBD1. Germline V gives CDR1 SGHNT, CDR2 YENEEA. This CDR3 is 12 amino acids long. V gave up 5 bases and J gave up 4 bases; unmatched junction bases: 2. CDR3 nucleotide sequence: TGTGCCAGCAGCCGGACAGGATACGAGCAGTACTTC. Translated: CASSRTGYEQYF.

This clone was counted a few times. The chain carries TRBV5-1 and TRBJ1-1; TRBD1 might be the D (5 bases). The germline CDR1 and CDR2 sequences are SGHRS and YFSETQ. V shed 5 bases and J shed 0 bases, with 14 bases lying between them. The CDR3 spans 15 residues. CDR3 sequence: CASRVGGDMNTEAFF. CDR3 nucleotides: TGCGCCAGCAGAGTCGGGGGTGACATGAACACTGAAGCTTTCTTT.

The rearrangement links TRBV11-2 to TRBJ2-1; TRBD2 agrees at 13 bases. J gave up 6 bases and V 7 bases, and 9 bases lay outside the gene matches. CDR3 length equals 16 residues. Germline V CDR1 and CDR2: SGHAT, FQNNGV. DNA for the CDR3: TGTGCCAGCATATCGGCGGGACTAGCGGGGACCAATGAGCAGTTCTTC. This encodes CASISAGLAGTNEQFF.

The chain is built from TRBV11-3 and TRBJ1-4, with D perhaps matching TRBD1 (5 bases). Germline CDR1 and CDR2: SGHNT and YENEEA. The length of the CDR3 is 14 residues. The ends were cut back, 2 bases at V and 8 bases at J, with 12 bases in the middle. CDR3 residues: CASSLSGAGEKLFF. The DNA of the CDR3 is TGTGCCAGCAGCTTATCCGGGGCAGGGGAAAAACTGTTTTTT.

This sequence joins TRBV18 and TRBJ1-1; no firm D call. With 3 bases removed from V and 1 base from J, the gap between germline ends came to 12 bases. CDR3 length: 15 amino acids. The germline CDR1 and CDR2 sequences are KGHSH and LQKENI. This chain's CDR3 is CASSPSPDSNTEAFF. The DNA for the CDR3 is TGTGCCAGCTCACCGTCACCAGACTCGAACACTGAAGCTTTCTTT. Using reference TRBV18 and TRBJ1-1 for the parts outside the CDR3, the full variable domain is NAGVMQNPRHLVRRRGQEARLRCSPMKGHSHVYWYRQLPEEGLKFMVYLQKENIIDESGMPKERFSAEFPKEGPSILRIQQVVRGDSAAYFCASSPSPDSNTEAFFGQGTRLTVV.

The rearrangement links TRBV6-6 to TRBJ1-4; no firm D call. Trimming stripped 2 bases from V and 4 bases from J, with 5 bases between. Germline V CDR1 and CDR2: MNHNY, SVGAGI (reference sequence). This CDR3 has 13 amino acids. In nucleotides, the CDR3 is TGTGCCAGCAGTTACGACGGTAATGAAAAACTGTTTTTT. Translation: CASSYDGNEKLFF.

This clone was recorded a few times. The chain recombines TRBV18 with TRBJ1-2, with D unresolved. Germline V CDR1 and CDR2: KGHSH, LQKENI. Trimming cost V 3 bases and J 2 bases, with 10 bases left between them. The CDR3 has 14 residues. The CDR3 region is CASSPGGLNYGYTF. CDR3 in DNA: TGTGCCAGCTCACCCGGAGGGTTAAACTATGGCTACACCTTC.

The chain is built from TRBV7-9 and TRBJ1-5; TRBD1 agrees at 9 bases. The V gene end was trimmed by 1 base and the J gene end by 2 bases; junction bases not matched to a gene: 9. Germline CDR1 reads SEHNR; CDR2 reads FQNEAQ (reference sequence). This CDR3 contains 18 residues. Here the CDR3 reads CASSLGGTGSVGNQPQHF. CDR3 coding DNA: TGTGCCAGCAGCTTAGGGGGGACAGGGTCGGTTGGCAATCAGCCCCAGCATTTT.

This clone occurred a few times. An end of the junction does not agree with germline; a read error may underlie this. The chain couples TRBV2 to TRBJ2-7; 8 nucleotides match TRBD2. The CDR3 has 17 amino acids. Germline CDR1 SNHLY, CDR2 FYNNEI. CDR3 region: CASSVERGSLLPPHGDF. The CDR3 DNA reads as TGTGCCAGCAGTGTTGAGCGGGGGTCCCTCTTACCTCCGCACGGGGACTTC.

This chain joins TRBV25-1 and TRBJ2-1; tentatively, D is TRBD1 (6 bases). Trimming left V 2 bases short and J 4 bases short, with 12 bases between. The CDR3 has 15 residues. The germline V gene has CDR1 MGHDK and CDR2 SYGVNS. CDR3 region: CASSETQTGYNEQFF. The CDR3 DNA follows: TGTGCCAGCAGTGAAACCCAGACAGGTTACAATGAGCAGTTCTTC.

This clone was counted a few times. The chain has TRBV2 and TRBJ1-2; possibly TRBD1 for D (6 bases). Trimming left V 4 bases short and J 4 bases short, with 13 bases between. From germline, CDR1 is SNHLY and CDR2 FYNNEI. The CDR3 is made up of 14 amino acids. The CDR3 nucleotides read TGTGCCAGCAGTGTAATCGGGGGGCCCTATGGCTACACCTTC. Protein: CASSVIGGPYGYTF.

The chain has TRBV7-9 and TRBJ2-5, with 9 bases aligning to TRBD1. Germline-derived CDR1 and CDR2 are SEHNR and FQNEAQ (reference sequence). The CDR3 contains 14 residues. The junction had 7 bases not matched to a gene; V was cut back by 6 bases and J by 5 bases. The CDR3 region is CASRPGQGRETQYF. CDR3 DNA sequence: TGTGCCAGCAGACCGGGACAGGGCAGGGAGACCCAGTACTTC.

The chain joins TRBV2 to TRBJ2-5; 10 bases are shared with TRBD2. Germline V gene sequence: CDR1 SNHLY, CDR2 FYNNEI. This CDR3 has 12 amino acids. V lost 8 bases and J lost 5; bases outside the gene matches: 2. CDR3 amino acids: CASVAGGETQYF. CDR3 DNA sequence: TGTGCCAGCGTAGCGGGGGGCGAGACCCAGTACTTC.

The chain is built from TRBV19 and TRBJ1-5; 8 bases map to TRBD1. Germline values: CDR1 LNHDA, CDR2 SQIVND (reference sequence). V gave up 4 bases and J gave up 7 bases; unmatched junction bases: 9. The CDR3 length is 15 residues. For the CDR3, the DNA is TGTGCCAGTAGTAGGGGACAGGCTGGGAGCCAGCCCCAGCATTTT. Its protein product is CASSRGQAGSQPQHF.

CDR3 in DNA: TGTGCCAGCAAACTAGAGGAGGGGGGCACTGAAGCTTTCTTT. Translating gives CASKLEEGGTEAFF. The rearrangement uses TRBV7-2 and TRBJ1-1; D might be TRBD1 (6 bases). The V gene's germline CDR1 is SGHTA and CDR2 FQGNSA. V gave up 7 bases and J gave up 4 bases, with 16 bases separating them. This CDR3 is 14 amino acids long.